This entry features one T cell receptor (beta chain) sequence. The data were obtained in a study of CD8 T cells in Susac syndrome. Reverse transcription of roughly 0.45 to 1 ug RNA used random hexamers. TCRdb processed the immunoSEQ multiplex PCR reads anew with MiXCR; each CDR3 protein has one entry. The sample shows 100,000 or so distinct CDR3 sequences, just under 95% of them seen only once. The CDR3 sequence is 16 residues long. With 0 bases removed from V and 0 bases from J, the gap between germline ends came to 13 bases. CDR1 and CDR2 from the germline V gene are DFQATT and SNEGSKA (reference sequence).

V gene TRBV20-1 combines with J gene TRBJ2-3; D might be TRBD1 (5 bases). This TCR came from a human donor in good health. Sequenced input: CD8+ T cells from PBMCs. As DNA, the CDR3 is TGCAGTGCTAGAGACCTAAGGGGCTGGAGCACAGATACGCAGTATTTT. Translating it yields CSARDLRGWSTDTQYF.